Below are 6 T cell receptor beta chains sequenced from a single sample in a study of tumour-infiltrating T cells in Burkitt lymphoma. Repertoires were generated with immunoSEQ multiplex PCR, while TCRdb's copy carries only in-frame clones and drops some. The listing records some 15 clones. The sample consisted of tumor tissue. The receptors stem from a human donor with Burkitt lymphoma.

The chain has TRBV7-1 and TRBJ1-2, with unresolved D. TRBV7-1 is classed as an ORF, of uncertain function. The CDR3 loop spans 15 amino acids. V was pared by 5 bases and J by 4 bases, with 17 bases between. CDR3 bases: TGTGCCAGCAGCCTGCTCGAGGGAAAGACCTATGGCTACACCTTC. Translated, it gives CASSLLEGKTYGYTF.

The chain has TRBV2 and TRBJ1-2, with D hard to call. The V gene lost 8 bases and the J gene lost 4 bases, with 2 bases spanning the gap. Germline assignment: CDR1 SNHLY and CDR2 FYNNEI. This CDR3 spans 9 amino acids. The CDR3 loop reads CASSYGYTF. The CDR3 DNA sequence: TGTGCCAGCTCCTATGGCTACACCTTC. Drawing the rest from reference TRBV2 and TRBJ1-2, the complete variable domain is EPEVTQTPSHQVTQMGQEVILRCVPISNHLYFYWYRQILGQKVEFLVSFYNNEISEKSEIFDDQFSVERPDGSNFTLKIRSTKLEDSAMYFCASSYGYTFGSGTRLTVV.

V and J are TRBV5-6 and TRBJ2-7, with D perhaps matching TRBD2 (5 bases). CDR3 length: 15 amino acids. Germline V gene lookup returns CDR1 SGHDT and CDR2 YYEEEE. V was pared by 0 bases and J by 3 bases, with 13 bases between. CDR3 residues: CASSLALSGNYEQYF. For the CDR3, the DNA is TGTGCCAGCAGCTTGGCTCTCTCGGGGAACTACGAGCAGTACTTC.

This clone turned up a few times. This chain uses TRBV7-7 with TRBJ2-6; D unclear. V shed 3 bases and J shed 5 bases, with 17 bases lying between them. Germline-derived CDR1 and CDR2 are SSHAT and FNYEAQ (reference sequence). The CDR3 sequence is 17 residues long. The CDR3 nucleotides are TGTGCCAGCAGCTTTCTCGGGCCACAAAGTCGGGCCAACGTCCTGACTTTC. The encoded protein is CASSFLGPQSRANVLTF.

The chain is built from TRBV5-4 and TRBJ2-5; possibly TRBD1 for D (6 bases). The CDR3 runs 13 residues. Germline loops: CDR1 SGHNT, CDR2 YYREEE (reference sequence). The ends were cut back, 1 base at V and 4 bases at J, with 8 bases in the middle. The DNA for the CDR3 is TGTGCCAGCAGCTTGACCAGGGGAGAGACCCAGTACTTC. This codes for CASSLTRGETQYF.

The V and J genes are TRBV7-7 and TRBJ2-6; D gene unclear. With 5 bases removed from V and 5 bases from J, the gap between germline ends came to 22 bases. The V gene's germline CDR1 is SSHAT and CDR2 FNYEAQ (reference sequence). The CDR3 is 18 residues long. The CDR3 loop is CASSSFPVPQSRANVLTF. CDR3 sequence (DNA): TGTGCCAGCAGCAGCTTTCCAGTGCCACAAAGTCGGGCCAACGTCCTGACTTTC.